This note documents a single T cell receptor (beta chain) sequence. Individuals aged 18 to 89 years were recruited from roughly 22 US areas. Participants were placed into cohorts based on the clinical history they reported. This record comes from a study of blood T cell repertoires in COVID-19. Study summary: Whether acute or convalescent, the COVID-19 samples came from the United States, Italy and Spain. T cells, B-cell-depleted T cells, or PBMCs provided the cDNA or gDNA that served as material.

J gave up 2 bases and V 2 bases, and 9 bases lay outside the gene matches. Germline-derived CDR1 and CDR2 are SGHVS and FQNEAQ. CDR3 length: 16 amino acids. The repertoire was sequenced with immunoSEQ multiplex PCR; TCRdb's copy has only in-frame clones and lacks some. This sample carries 300,000 to 450,000 clones, more than 75% of them seen once, and the ten largest clones take about 0.93%. This sequence was found in a woman in her twenties or thirties who had recovered from COVID-19. V and J are TRBV7-8 and TRBJ2-7, with 7 bases that match TRBD1. Sequencing input: PBMCs or T cells enriched from blood (not recorded which). DNA of the CDR3: TGTGCCAGCAGCTTAAGGACGGGACAGTCCCCCTACGAGCAGTACTTC. Protein sequence: CASSLRTGQSPYEQYF.